These 12 T cell receptor beta chains originate from one sample sequenced in a study of graft-versus-host responses after intestinal transplantation. Data came from immunoSEQ multiplex PCR; TCRdb stores just in-frame clones and leaves some out. Seen here are over 100,000 clones, 85% to 95% observed once, and the top ten hold under 1.5%. These receptors' targets are unknown. Specimen: unstimulated CD8+ T cells sorted from spleen or lymph node cells, collected before transplant. The receptor source for this set is a human donor who was the organ donor for an intestinal transplant.

This sequence joins TRBV25-1 and TRBJ1-2; the D gene is possibly TRBD1 (6 bases). Trimming shortened V by 4 bases and J by 4 bases, and 10 bases separated the two germline ends. The germline gives CDR1 MGHDK, CDR2 SYGVNS. The CDR3 is made up of 13 amino acids. The CDR3 DNA is TGTGCCAGCAGTGCGGACAGTGGCTATGGCTACACCTTC. Its translation: CASSADSGYGYTF.

The gene calls are TRBV27 and TRBJ2-1; D may correspond to TRBD1 or TRBD2 (6 bases each). The CDR3 has 14 residues. Germline V gene lookup returns CDR1 MNHEY and CDR2 SMNVEV (reference sequence). Deletions cut 3 bases from V and 4 bases from J, with 10 bases between. CDR3 amino acids: CASSFRGLYNEQFF. CDR3 DNA: TGTGCCAGCAGTTTCAGGGGACTTTACAATGAGCAGTTCTTC.

As concerns this clone: The junction and the germline gene differ at one end; a read error may be behind it. The V call is TRBV13, the J call TRBJ2-1; TRBD2 aligns across 7 bases. Germline V gene lookup returns CDR1 PRHDT and CDR2 FYEKMQ (reference sequence). The CDR3 is 14 amino acids. Here the CDR3 reads CATSHSGGSHEQFF. CDR3 sequence (DNA): TGTGCCACCAGCCATTCTGGCGGGAGCCATGAGCAGTTCTTC.

This rearrangement joins TRBV2 to TRBJ2-7; maybe TRBD1 (5 bases). There are 14 residues in the CDR3. Deletions cut 7 bases from V and 0 bases from J, with 13 bases between. Germline V gene lookup returns CDR1 SNHLY and CDR2 FYNNEI. CDR3 sequence reads: CASTDRQVSYEQYF. The CDR3, as DNA: TGTGCCAGCACTGACAGACAAGTCTCCTACGAGCAGTACTTC.

V usage is TRBV7-6 and J usage is TRBJ1-5; 8 nucleotides line up with TRBD1. The V segment lost 2 bases and the J segment 7 bases; nucleotides outside the gene matches: 16. The germline V gene encodes CDR1 SGHVS and CDR2 FNYEAQ. The CDR3 spans 18 residues. Written as DNA, the CDR3 is TGTGCCAGCAGCTTATCCCCGACAGGGGCCTGGAGTAGGCAGCCCCAGCATTTT. Amino acid sequence: CASSLSPTGAWSRQPQHF.

This chain uses TRBV6-5 with TRBJ2-1; the D gene is possibly TRBD1 (5 bases). Germline values: CDR1 MNHEY, CDR2 SVGAGI. This CDR3 has 15 residues. The V and J ends lost 7 bases and 8 bases respectively, with 21 bases between them. The CDR3: CASTAFRTPDDEQFF. DNA of the CDR3: TGTGCCAGCACGGCTTTTCGGACACCCGACGATGAGCAGTTCTTC.

The chain is built from TRBV29-1 and TRBJ2-1; D may correspond to TRBD1 or TRBD2 (5 bases each). The CDR3 is made up of 13 amino acids. The germline V gene encodes CDR1 SQVTM and CDR2 ANQGSEA. V shed 7 bases and J shed 5 bases, with 15 bases lying between them. CDR3 in DNA: TGCAGCGGGGACCTGGGTGCAAACAATGAGCAGTTCTTC. Its protein is CSGDLGANNEQFF.

This chain connects TRBV14 to TRBJ2-7, with 8 nucleotides matching TRBD1. V lost 3 bases, J lost 3 bases, and 4 bases stayed unmatched. The germline CDR1 and CDR2 sequences are SGHDN and FVKESK. This CDR3 is 14 amino acids long. CDR3 residues: CASSQTGAYYEQYF. The CDR3 coding sequence is TGTGCCAGCAGCCAGACAGGGGCATACTACGAGCAGTACTTC.

CDR3 sequence (DNA): TGTGCCAGCAGTCCCCCCGGAGATACGCAGTATTTT. It specifies CASSPPGDTQYF. V gene TRBV28 combines with J gene TRBJ2-3; D remains ambiguous. Germline loops: CDR1 MDHEN, CDR2 SYDVKM. There are 12 residues in the CDR3. Trimming took 5 bases from V and 5 from J, leaving 8 bases between them.

This CDR3 is CASRDRGAYGYTF. In DNA form, the CDR3 reads TGTGCCAGCAGGGACAGGGGAGCCTATGGCTACACCTTC. This chain links TRBV27 with TRBJ1-2; 9 nucleotides agree with TRBD1. There are 13 residues in the CDR3. J lost 4 bases, V lost 6 bases, and 3 bases had no gene match. Germline V lookup: CDR1 MNHEY, CDR2 SMNVEV (reference sequence).

This chain joins TRBV7-7 and TRBJ2-2; no clear D. The V gene's germline CDR1 is SSHAT and CDR2 FNYEAQ (reference sequence). V lost 0 bases and J 1 base, leaving 12 bases between the germline ends. The CDR3 sequence is 17 residues long. CDR3 in amino acids: CASSLANWNLNTGELFF. The DNA for the CDR3 is TGTGCCAGCAGCTTAGCTAACTGGAACTTGAACACCGGGGAGCTGTTTTTT. The full variable domain, its missing parts supplied by reference TRBV7-7 and TRBJ2-2, is GAGVSQSPRYKVTKRGQDVTLRCDPISSHATLYWYQQALGQGPEFLTYFNYEAQPDKSGLPSDRFSAERPEGSISTLTIQRTEQRDSAMYRCASSLANWNLNTGELFFGEGSRLTVL.

The chain has TRBV6-5 and TRBJ2-7; 9 bases match TRBD1. Germline CDR1 and CDR2: MNHEY and SVGAGI. The CDR3 covers 16 residues. After removal of 0 bases from V and 3 bases from J, the junction contained 6 bases not matched to a gene. The CDR3 loop reads CASSYSTDRGGYEQYF. Written as DNA, the CDR3 is TGTGCCAGCAGTTACTCAACCGACAGGGGGGGCTACGAGCAGTACTTC.